A selection of T cell receptor beta chains follows, all from one sample in a study of early T cells in non-severe SARS-CoV-2 infection. TCRdb reprocessed the 5' RACE reads via MiXCR and lists one record per CDR3 protein. This sample yields 40,000 to 60,000 distinct CDR3 sequences, of which roughly 6.2% are seen a single time; about 7% belongs to the top ten. The sequencing used whole blood, collected at baseline. Receptors originate from an adult who was a healthcare worker with PCR-confirmed SARS-CoV-2 infection or an uninfected control (not recorded which). CDR3s include the opening cysteine and the closing phenylalanine or tryptophan. The D gene is left open where the match is weak. A row's size may be missing; if present it is once, few, many or a size class.

D | J | size | V | DNA | CDR3
NA | TRBJ2-3 | NA | TRBV30 | TGTGCCTGGAGTAGTCCTTTGGTCCGTACGCAGTATTTT | CAWSSPLVRTQYF
NA | TRBJ2-7 | many | TRBV19 | TGTGCCAGTAGTATAGCCAGCCCCTACGAGCAGTACTTC | CASSIASPYEQYF
TRBD2 | TRBJ2-1 | many | TRBV9 | TGTGCCAGCAGCGTAGAAGGGACTAGTAACAATGAGCAGTTCTTC | CASSVEGTSNNEQFF
NA | TRBJ2-3 | NA | TRBV9 | TGTGCCAGCAGCGTAGCGGGTAGCTCAGATACGCAGTATTTT | CASSVAGSSDTQYF
NA | TRBJ2-5 | few | TRBV6-5 | TGTGCCAGCAGTTCCCCCCGGGGACAAACACAAGAGACCCAGTACTTC | CASSSPRGQTQETQYF
TRBD1 | TRBJ2-7 | many | TRBV3-1 | TGTGCCAGCAGTCGTCCGGGACAGCCCTACGAGCAGTACTTC | CASSRPGQPYEQYF
NA | TRBJ2-1 | many | TRBV28 | TGTGCCAGCAGTGATACTAGATCACATGAGCAGTTCTTC | CASSDTRSHEQFF
NA | TRBJ2-6 | NA | TRBV10-2 | TGCGCCAGCAGTGAACGGACCCTCTCTGGGGCCAACGTCCTGACTTTC | CASSERTLSGANVLTF
NA | TRBJ2-7 | many | TRBV12-3/TRBV12-4 | TGTGCCAGCAGTTTAGATGGAGGAGAATCCTACGAGCAGTACTTC | CASSLDGGESYEQYF
NA | TRBJ1-3 | many | TRBV5-1 | TGCGCCAGCAGCAGAGACCAAACAGGGTTCGGCGGAAACACCATATATTTT | CASSRDQTGFGGNTIYF
NA | TRBJ2-1 | NA | TRBV19 | TGTGCCAGTAGTCCCTCCGGGCGGGATTACAATGAGCAGTTCTTC | CASSPSGRDYNEQFF
TRBD1 | TRBJ1-2 | few | TRBV10-3 | TGTGCCATCAGCATGCAGGGGGAGGGCTATGGCTACACCTTC | CAISMQGEGYGYTF
TRBD2 | TRBJ2-1 | few | TRBV7-2 | TGTGCCAGCAGCCCAGGACTAGCTGGCAATGAGCAGTTCTTC | CASSPGLAGNEQFF
NA | TRBJ2-7 | many | TRBV7-3 | TGTGCCAGCATCGGCAGGACCTACGAGCAGTACTTC | CASIGRTYEQYF
TRBD1 | TRBJ2-2 | few | TRBV5-4 | TGTGCCAGCAGCTTGGGACAGGGGGCGCGCACCGGGGAGCTGTTTTTT | CASSLGQGARTGELFF
TRBD1 | TRBJ2-6 | few | TRBV6-1 | TGTGCCAGCAGTCTGAGACAGGGGGCTATCTCTGGGGCCAACGTCCTGACTTTC | CASSLRQGAISGANVLTF
NA | TRBJ1-1 | NA | TRBV5-1 | TGCGCCAGCAGCTTCCGAGGACCTAACACTGAAGCTTTCTTT | CASSFRGPNTEAFF
NA | TRBJ2-7 | NA | TRBV20-1 | TGCAGTCCGCTAGGGTCCAGTTCCTACGAGCAGTACTTC | CSPLGSSSYEQYF
NA | TRBJ1-3 | many | TRBV12-3/TRBV12-4 | TGTGCCAGCAGACCCTCCGGGAGTTCCGGAAACACCATATATTTT | CASRPSGSSGNTIYF
NA | TRBJ2-2 | many | TRBV12-3/TRBV12-4 | TGTGCCAGCAGCTCCCTCAGGGACGGGGAGCTGTTTTTT | CASSSLRDGELFF
NA | TRBJ2-7 | many | TRBV20-1 | TGCAGTGCTAGAGGGCCTAACGTACTTCACGAGCAGTACTTC | CSARGPNVLHEQYF
NA | TRBJ1-4 | NA | TRBV27 | TGTGCCAGCGGCCCGATGACAGCCTATGAAAAACTGTTTTTT | CASGPMTAYEKLFF
TRBD2 | TRBJ2-5 | NA | TRBV7-2 | TGTGCCAGCAGCGCCAGGACTAGCGGGACCCAGTACTTC | CASSARTSGTQYF
TRBD1 | TRBJ2-3 | many | TRBV3-1 | TGTGCCAGCACCTACGGACAGGGATCGGATACGCAGTATTTT | CASTYGQGSDTQYF
TRBD1 | TRBJ1-1 | many | TRBV20-1 | TGCAGTGCTAGACAGGGACAGTTCACTGAAGCTTTCTTT | CSARQGQFTEAFF
NA | TRBJ2-3 | few | TRBV10-3 | TGTGCCTCCCTTCCCTTTGAGGGATCCAGTCCAGATACGCAGTATTTT | CASLPFEGSSPDTQYF
NA | TRBJ1-5 | many | TRBV6-1 | TGTGCCAGCAGGTCCGTAGGGGGACATCAGCCCCAGCATTTT | CASRSVGGHQPQHF
TRBD2 | TRBJ2-1 | many | TRBV5-1 | TGCGCCAGCAGCCCCGGGACTAGCGGGATTTGGCAGTTCTTC | CASSPGTSGIWQFF
NA | TRBJ2-7 | many | TRBV7-9 | TGTGCCAGCAGCCTCGGTCGGGAGCAGTACTTC | CASSLGREQYF
NA | TRBJ2-5 | few | TRBV5-1 | TGCGCCAGCAGCTTGGAGAGCGAGAGGGAGACCCAGTACTTC | CASSLESERETQYF
NA | TRBJ1-2 | many | TRBV5-4 | TGTGCCACGGGGCTTAACTATGGCTACACCTTC | CATGLNYGYTF
NA | TRBJ2-1 | many | TRBV7-8 | TGTGCCAGCAGCTTAAACGAGCGGGCCTACAGTGAGCAGTTCTTC | CASSLNERAYSEQFF
NA | TRBJ2-5 | many | TRBV7-7 | TGTGCTAGCAGCTTAAACCTCCAGGGGACCCAGTACTTC | CASSLNLQGTQYF
TRBD1 | TRBJ1-2 | few | TRBV5-4 | TGTGCCAGCAGCGGGGAACAGGGGAACTATGGCTACACCTTC | CASSGEQGNYGYTF